These 10 T cell receptor beta chains were sequenced from one sample in a study of beta chain features in type 1 diabetes. The study reverse transcribed the entire isolated RNA, so it sequenced expressed TCRB transcripts. Assay: immunoSEQ multiplex PCR; the TCRdb copy retains only in-frame clones and omits some. The repertoire holds roughly 240,000 clones, approximately 24% seen once, with 0.012% in the top ten. Antigens of these TCRs are unknown. Study observations and caveats: When Type 1 diabetes patients were examined, their TCRB CDR3s proved moderately but significantly shorter in all four CD4+ subsets.

Sequenced: naive CD4+ T cells from blood. These receptors came from a woman in her 30s with type 1 diabetes.

This clone showed up just once. This chain joins TRBV15 and TRBJ1-2; possible D gene TRBD1, 5 bases. V lost 1 base to trimming and J lost 8 bases, with 20 bases between them. Germline CDR1 is LNHNV and CDR2 is YYDKDF (reference sequence). The CDR3 has 16 residues. The CDR3 nucleotides are TGTGCCACCAGCAGAGCAGGGTCACTTGACCTCCGGGGCTACACCTTC. This translates into CATSRAGSLDLRGYTF.

This chain uses TRBV19 with TRBJ2-7; 10 positions agree with TRBD2. With 0 bases clipped from V and 1 base from J, the junction kept 3 bases outside the gene matches. Germline loops: CDR1 LNHDA, CDR2 SQIVND (reference sequence). The CDR3 runs 16 residues. The CDR3 here is CASSIDASGSSYEQYF. In DNA form, the CDR3 reads TGTGCCAGTAGTATAGATGCTAGCGGGAGTTCCTACGAGCAGTACTTC.

Concerning this clone: The sample contains more than one DNA sequence encoding this CDR3. The V and J genes are TRBV30 and TRBJ2-3; TRBD1 agrees at 7 bases. The germline CDR1 and CDR2 sequences are GTSNPN and SVGIG (reference sequence). Trimming removed 5 bases from V and 0 bases from J; junction bases left unmatched: 2. This CDR3 spans 13 amino acids. DNA for the CDR3: TGTGCCTGGCGACAGGGTAGCACAGATACGCAGTATTTT. This gives the protein CAWRQGSTDTQYF.

This clone appeared a few times. V usage is TRBV7-2 and J usage is TRBJ2-3, with TRBD1 matching 8 bases. This CDR3 has 15 residues. Germline V gene data show CDR1 as SGHTA and CDR2 as FQGNSA. J gave up 1 base and V 2 bases, and 2 bases lay outside the gene matches. CDR3 coding DNA: TGTGCCAGCAGCTTAACGGGACAGGGCACAGATACGCAGTATTTT. This sequence encodes CASSLTGQGTDTQYF. Full variable domain (rest looked up from reference TRBV7-2 and TRBJ2-3): GAGVSQSPSNKVTEKGKDVELRCDPISGHTALYWYRQSLGQGLEFLIYFQGNSAPDKSGLPSDRFSAERTGGSVSTLTIQRTQQEDSAVYLCASSLTGQGTDTQYFGPGTRLTVL.

This chain connects TRBV14 to TRBJ2-1; D gene uncertain. Trimming removed 4 bases at V and 0 bases at J, with 10 bases between. Germline V CDR1 and CDR2: SGHDN, FVKESK. The CDR3 sequence is 15 residues long. CDR3 coding DNA: TGTGCCAGCAGCCGGAGTCGGAGCTCCTACAATGAGCAGTTCTTC. It is translated as CASSRSRSSYNEQFF. The full variable domain, its missing parts supplied by reference TRBV14 and TRBJ2-1, is EAGVTQFPSHSVIEKGQTVTLRCDPISGHDNLYWYRRVMGKEIKFLLHFVKESKQDESGMPNNRFLAERTGGTYSTLKVQPAELEDSGVYFCASSRSRSSYNEQFFGPGTRLTVL.

The CDR3 spells CASSLDPGFGGELFF. CDR3 bases: TGTGCCAGCAGCTTAGATCCAGGGTTTGGCGGGGAGCTGTTTTTT. The J gene is TRBJ2-2, the V gene TRBV11-2; weak D call: TRBD1 (5 bases). Germline V CDR1 and CDR2: SGHAT, FQNNGV. Trimming pared 0 bases from V and 7 bases from J, leaving 12 bases between. The CDR3 loop spans 15 amino acids.

This clone has only a few counts. The DNA of the CDR3 is TGTGCCAGCAGTGACTGGCGGGACTCCCCCTACAATGAGCAGTTCTTC. Its protein is CASSDWRDSPYNEQFF. V usage is TRBV2 and J usage is TRBJ2-1; tentatively, D is TRBD2 (6 bases). The CDR3 spans 16 residues. The germline CDR1 and CDR2 sequences are SNHLY and FYNNEI. V shed 3 bases and J shed 2 bases, with 14 bases lying between them. The full variable domain, with the rest looked up from reference TRBV2 and TRBJ2-1, is EPEVTQTPSHQVTQMGQEVILRCVPISNHLYFYWYRQILGQKVEFLVSFYNNEISEKSEIFDDQFSVERPDGSNFTLKIRSTKLEDSAMYFCASSDWRDSPYNEQFFGPGTRLTVL.

The chain employs TRBV11-3 and TRBJ2-1; D gene uncertain. CDR1 is SGHNT, CDR2 YENEEA, per germline. The CDR3 is 11 amino acids. The CDR3 nucleotides are TGTGCTGTCTCAGGCTACAATGAGCAGTTCTTC. Translating it yields CAVSGYNEQFF. Supplemented by reference TRBV11-3 and TRBJ2-1, the full variable domain reads EAGVVQSPRYKIIEKKQPVAFWCNPISGHNTLYWYLQNLGQGPELLIRYENEEAVDDSQLPKDRFSAERLKGVDSTLKIQPAELGDSAVYLCAVSGYNEQFFGPGTRLTVL.

This clone was seen a handful of times. V usage is TRBV5-1 and J usage is TRBJ2-7; a weak D match, TRBD1 (7 bases). This CDR3 has 15 amino acids. V lost 2 bases to trimming and J lost 5 bases, with 17 bases between them. Germline CDR1 reads SGHRS; CDR2 reads YFSETQ. CDR3 sequence (DNA): TGCGCCAGCAGCTTAGGGGACAGCCGGGGGAACGAGCAGTACTTC. Its protein product is CASSLGDSRGNEQYF.

This clone showed up just once. The chain is built from TRBV18 and TRBJ2-1; 15 bases map to TRBD2. The germline V gene has CDR1 KGHSH and CDR2 LQKENI. Losses at the gene ends were 4 bases for V and 10 bases for J; bases not matched to a gene: 2. This CDR3 spans 14 amino acids. DNA for the CDR3: TGTGCCAGCTCACACGGGACTAGCGGGAGGGAGCAGTTCTTC. Translating gives CASSHGTSGREQFF.